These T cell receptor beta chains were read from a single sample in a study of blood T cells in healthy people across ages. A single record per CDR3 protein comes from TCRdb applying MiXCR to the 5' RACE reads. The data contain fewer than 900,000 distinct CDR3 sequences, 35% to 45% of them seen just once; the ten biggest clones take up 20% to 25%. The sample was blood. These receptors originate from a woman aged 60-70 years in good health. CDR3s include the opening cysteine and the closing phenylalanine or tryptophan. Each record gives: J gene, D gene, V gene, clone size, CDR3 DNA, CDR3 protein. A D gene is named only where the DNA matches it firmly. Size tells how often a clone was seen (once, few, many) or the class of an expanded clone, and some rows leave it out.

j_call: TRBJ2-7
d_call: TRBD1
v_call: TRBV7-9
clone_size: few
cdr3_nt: TGTGCCAGCAGCGCAGGGGGGAGACAGGGGGTTTACGAGCAGTACTTC
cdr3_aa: CASSAGGRQGVYEQYF

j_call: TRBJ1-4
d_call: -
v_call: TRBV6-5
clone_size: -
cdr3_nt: TGTGCCAGCAGTTCCCGACGGACAACTAATGAAAAACTGTTTTTT
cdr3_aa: CASSSRRTTNEKLFF

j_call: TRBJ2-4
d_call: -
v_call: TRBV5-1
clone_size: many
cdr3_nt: TGCGCCAGCAGCTTGGGACAGCCTCTAGCCAAAAACATTCAGTACTTC
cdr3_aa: CASSLGQPLAKNIQYF

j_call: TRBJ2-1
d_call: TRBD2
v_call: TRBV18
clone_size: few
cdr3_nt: TGTGCCAGCTCACCCCAAGGAGCGGGGGACAATGAGCAGTTCTTC
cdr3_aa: CASSPQGAGDNEQFF

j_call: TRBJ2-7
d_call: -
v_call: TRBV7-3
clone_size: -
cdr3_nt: TGTGCCAGCAGCATAGGAGGGGGCTACGAGCAGTACTTC
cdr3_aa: CASSIGGGYEQYF

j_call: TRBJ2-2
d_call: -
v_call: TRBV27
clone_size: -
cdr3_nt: TGTGCCAGCAGTTTAAAAGGGCCGGCAATGGGTACCGGGGAGCTGTTTTTT
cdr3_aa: CASSLKGPAMGTGELFF

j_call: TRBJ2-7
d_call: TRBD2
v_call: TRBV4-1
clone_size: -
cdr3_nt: TGCCCCAGCAGCCAAGCCGTCGGACTAGCGGGGGCCCGCTCCTACAATGAGCAGTACTTC
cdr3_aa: CPSSQAVGLAGARSYNEQYF

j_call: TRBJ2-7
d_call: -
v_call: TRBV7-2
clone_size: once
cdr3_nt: TGTGCCAGCTCGCGGCAATCCGGGCAGGGTGCCTTGAATGAGCAGTACTTC
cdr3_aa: CASSRQSGQGALNEQYF

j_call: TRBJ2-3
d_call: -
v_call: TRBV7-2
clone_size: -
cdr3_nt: TGTGCCAGCAGTCGCGGGGGGACAGGACGCACAGATACGCAGTATTTT
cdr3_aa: CASSRGGTGRTDTQYF

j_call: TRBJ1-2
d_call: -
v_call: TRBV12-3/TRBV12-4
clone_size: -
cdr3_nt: TGTGCCAGCAGTTCACCTTCAAGAGGCGGCGAGGGCTACACCTTC
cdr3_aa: CASSSPSRGGEGYTF

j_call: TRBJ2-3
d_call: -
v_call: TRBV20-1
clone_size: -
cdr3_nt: TGCAGTGCTAGAGATGTCCGAACCGGGACGACGATAGATACGCAGTATTTT
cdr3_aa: CSARDVRTGTTIDTQYF

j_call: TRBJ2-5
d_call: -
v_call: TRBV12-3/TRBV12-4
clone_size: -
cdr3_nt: TGTGCCAGCAGTTTCGGCCAGGCGAAAGAGACCCAGTACTTC
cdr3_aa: CASSFGQAKETQYF

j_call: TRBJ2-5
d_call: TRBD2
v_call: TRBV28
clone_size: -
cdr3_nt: TGTGCCAGCAGTTCTCAACTAGCGGGGGTTGAGACCCAGTACTTC
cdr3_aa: CASSSQLAGVETQYF

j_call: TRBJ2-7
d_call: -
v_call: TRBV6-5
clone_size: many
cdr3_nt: TGTGCCAGCAGCTTCCAGTGGGGGGGCAACGAGCAGTACTTC
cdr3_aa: CASSFQWGGNEQYF

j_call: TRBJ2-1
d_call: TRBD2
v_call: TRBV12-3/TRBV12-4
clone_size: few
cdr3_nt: TGTGCCAGCAGGGGGGTAGCGGGAGGGCCAGAAAGGGAGCAGTTCTTC
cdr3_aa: CASRGVAGGPEREQFF

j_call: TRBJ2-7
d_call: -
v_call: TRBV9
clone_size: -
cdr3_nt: TGTGCCAGCAGCGTAGAGCCAGGCCCAACCTCCTACGAGCAGTACTTC
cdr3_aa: CASSVEPGPTSYEQYF

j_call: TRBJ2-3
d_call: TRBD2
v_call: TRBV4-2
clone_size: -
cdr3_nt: TGTGCCAGCAGCCAAGAGGGTAGAGCGGGGGGGACAGATACGCAGTATTTT
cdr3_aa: CASSQEGRAGGTDTQYF

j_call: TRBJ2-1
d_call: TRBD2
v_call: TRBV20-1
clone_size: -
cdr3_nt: TGCAGTGCCGAGGGGCCTAGCGGAAGCTCCTACAATGGGCAGTTCTTC
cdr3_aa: CSAEGPSGSSYNGQFF

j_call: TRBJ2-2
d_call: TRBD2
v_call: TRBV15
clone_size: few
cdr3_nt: TGTGCCACCAGCAGAGAACTAGCGGGAATCAACACCGGGGAGCTGTTTTTT
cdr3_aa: CATSRELAGINTGELFF

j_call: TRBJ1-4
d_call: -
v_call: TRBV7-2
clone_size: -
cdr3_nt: TGTGCCGGCAGGGACGGTGCAACTAATGAAAAACTGTTTTTT
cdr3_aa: CAGRDGATNEKLFF

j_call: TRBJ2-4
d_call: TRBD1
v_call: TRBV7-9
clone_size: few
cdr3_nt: TGTGCCAGCAGCCCGGACAGGGGTAAACTAGCCAAAAACATTCAGTACTTC
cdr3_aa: CASSPDRGKLAKNIQYF

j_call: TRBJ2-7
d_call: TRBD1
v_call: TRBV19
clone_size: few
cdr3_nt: TGTGCCAGTAGTCTCTACCCCGGGACAGCATCTTCCTACGAGCAGTACTTC
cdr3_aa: CASSLYPGTASSYEQYF

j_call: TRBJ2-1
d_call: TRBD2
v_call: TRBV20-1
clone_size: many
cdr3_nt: TGCAGTGCTAGAGATTCCCTAGCGGGAGCCTATGAGCAGTTCTTC
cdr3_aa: CSARDSLAGAYEQFF

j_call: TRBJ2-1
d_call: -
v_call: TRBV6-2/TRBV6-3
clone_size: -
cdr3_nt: TGTGCCAGCAGTTACTCGATTCCGCCCCGGCAGTTCTTC
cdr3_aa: CASSYSIPPRQFF

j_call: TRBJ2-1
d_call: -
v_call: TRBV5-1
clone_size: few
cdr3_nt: TGCGCCAGCAGCGAAACCCTACAGGGCACTGAGCAGTTCTTC
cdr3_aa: CASSETLQGTEQFF

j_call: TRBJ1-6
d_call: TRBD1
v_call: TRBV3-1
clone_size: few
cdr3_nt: TGTGCCAGCAGCCAGGAACTGGGACAGGGGAATTCACCCCTCCACTTT
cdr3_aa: CASSQELGQGNSPLHF

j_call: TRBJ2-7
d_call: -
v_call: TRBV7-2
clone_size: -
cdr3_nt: TGTGCCAGCAGCAGCCCGGAACGGCAGTACTTC
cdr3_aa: CASSSPERQYF

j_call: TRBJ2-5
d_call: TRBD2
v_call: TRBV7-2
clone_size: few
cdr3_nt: TGTGCCAGCAGTCCCCTGCGGGGAGGGGAGACCCAGTACTTC
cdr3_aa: CASSPLRGGETQYF

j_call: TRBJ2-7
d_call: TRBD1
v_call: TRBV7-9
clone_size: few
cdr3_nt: TGTGCCAGCAGGGGACAGGGAAACTACGAGCAGTACTTC
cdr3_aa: CASRGQGNYEQYF

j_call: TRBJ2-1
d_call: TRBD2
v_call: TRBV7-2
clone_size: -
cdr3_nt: TGTGCCAGCAGCTCCCAACCGGGGGAGGGATACAATGAGCAGTTCTTC
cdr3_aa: CASSSQPGEGYNEQFF

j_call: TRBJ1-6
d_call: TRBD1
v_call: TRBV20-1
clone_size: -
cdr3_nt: TGCAGTGCTGGCCGGGGACAGGGGAATTCACCCCTCCACTTT
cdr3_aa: CSAGRGQGNSPLHF

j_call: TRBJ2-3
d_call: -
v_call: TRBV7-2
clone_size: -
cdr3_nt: TGTGTCAGCAGCGTCCAGGGTAGTTCTAGCACAGATACGCAGTATTTT
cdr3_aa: CVSSVQGSSSTDTQYF

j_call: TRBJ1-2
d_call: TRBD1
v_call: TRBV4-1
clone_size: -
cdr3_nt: TGCGCCAGCAGCCAAGGAAACAGGGGAGGCCTCTATGGCTACACCTTC
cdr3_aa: CASSQGNRGGLYGYTF

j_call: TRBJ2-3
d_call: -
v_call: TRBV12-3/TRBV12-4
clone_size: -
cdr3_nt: TGTGCCAGCAGTTTGGTGGAACAGGGAGCAGATACGCAGTATTTT
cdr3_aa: CASSLVEQGADTQYF

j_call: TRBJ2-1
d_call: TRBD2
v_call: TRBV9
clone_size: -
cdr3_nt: TGTGCCAGCAGCCACACCAAATGGCCCAGCGGGGGGTCCAATGAGCAGTTCTTC
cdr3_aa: CASSHTKWPSGGSNEQFF

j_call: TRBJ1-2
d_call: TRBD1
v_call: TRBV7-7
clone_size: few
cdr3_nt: TGTGCTAGCAGCCCGGGACAGGGGCTTAGCTTCGGTGGCTACACCTTC
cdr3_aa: CASSPGQGLSFGGYTF

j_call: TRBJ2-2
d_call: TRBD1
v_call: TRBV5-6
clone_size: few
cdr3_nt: TGTGCCAGCAGTAGGGACAGGGGTTCCGGGGAGCTGTTTTTT
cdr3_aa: CASSRDRGSGELFF

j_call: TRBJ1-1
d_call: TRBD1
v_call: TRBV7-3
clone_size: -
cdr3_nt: TGTGCCAGCAGTGTTCAGGGGGTGAACACTGAAGCTTTCTTT
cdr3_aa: CASSVQGVNTEAFF

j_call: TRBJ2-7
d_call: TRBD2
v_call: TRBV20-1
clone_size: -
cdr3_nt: TGCAGTGCTAGAGCGCGGGGGGGATACGAGCAGTACTTC
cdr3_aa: CSARARGGYEQYF

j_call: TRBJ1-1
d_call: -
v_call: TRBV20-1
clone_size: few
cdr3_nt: TGCAGTGCTAGTTCCTCAGAGGGGACTCATGAAGCTTTCTTT
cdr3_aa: CSASSSEGTHEAFF

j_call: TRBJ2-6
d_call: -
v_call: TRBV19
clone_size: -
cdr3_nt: TGTGCCAGTACCGACCTTCTTTGGGGGGCCAACGTCCTGACTTTC
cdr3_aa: CASTDLLWGANVLTF

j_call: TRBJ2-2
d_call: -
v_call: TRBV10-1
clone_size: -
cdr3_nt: TGCGCCAGCAGTGACTTAAGCGGCCTCTTTAGCACCGGGGAGCTGTTTTTT
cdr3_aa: CASSDLSGLFSTGELFF

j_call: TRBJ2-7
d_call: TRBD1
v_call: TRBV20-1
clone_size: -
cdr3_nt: TGCAGTGCTCTAAGACAGGGGGCGAGGGAGCAGTACTTC
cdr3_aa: CSALRQGAREQYF

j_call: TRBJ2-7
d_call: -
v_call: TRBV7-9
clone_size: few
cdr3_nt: TGTGCCGGCCTGGGGGGCTACGAGCAGTACTTC
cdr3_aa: CAGLGGYEQYF

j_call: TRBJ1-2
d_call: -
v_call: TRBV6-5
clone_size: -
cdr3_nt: TGTGCCAGCAGTTACGATCCTTCGGGGGTAGGCTACACCTTC
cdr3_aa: CASSYDPSGVGYTF

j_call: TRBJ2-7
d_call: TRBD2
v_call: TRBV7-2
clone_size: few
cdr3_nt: TGTGCCAGCAGCTTGACTAGCGGGGGTAACCCCTCCTACGAGCAGTACTTC
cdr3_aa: CASSLTSGGNPSYEQYF

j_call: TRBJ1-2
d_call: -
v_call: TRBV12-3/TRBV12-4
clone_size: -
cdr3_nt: TGTGCCAGCAGCCTAAATTTCTACTATGGCTACACCTTC
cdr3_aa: CASSLNFYYGYTF

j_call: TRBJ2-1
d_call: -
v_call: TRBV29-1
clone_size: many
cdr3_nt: TGCAGCGTTGAACAGGGACGCGGTGAGCAGTTCTTC
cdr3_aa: CSVEQGRGEQFF

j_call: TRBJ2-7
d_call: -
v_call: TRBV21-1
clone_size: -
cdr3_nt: TGTGCCAGCAGCGACTACAGGGGGAGTGAGCAGTACTTC
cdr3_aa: CASSDYRGSEQYF

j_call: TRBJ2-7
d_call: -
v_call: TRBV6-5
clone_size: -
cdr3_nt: TGTGCCAGCAAAAGACAGGGAGGCAGCTCCTACGAGCAGTACTTC
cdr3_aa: CASKRQGGSSYEQYF

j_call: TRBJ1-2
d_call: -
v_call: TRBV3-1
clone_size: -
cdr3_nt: TGTGCCAGCAGCCAAAGATCCCCCCGAGAGGGAGGAATCTCTGGCTACACCTTC
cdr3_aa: CASSQRSPREGGISGYTF

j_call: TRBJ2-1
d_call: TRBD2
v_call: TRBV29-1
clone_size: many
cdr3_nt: TGCAGCGTTGAGCTCCTAGCGGGAGTCAACAATGAGCAGTTCTTC
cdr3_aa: CSVELLAGVNNEQFF

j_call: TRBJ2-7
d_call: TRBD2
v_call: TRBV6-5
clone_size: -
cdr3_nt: TGTGCCAGCAGGCGCAAGGGCGGGAGTATGGTGAATGAGCAGTACTTC
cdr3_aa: CASRRKGGSMVNEQYF

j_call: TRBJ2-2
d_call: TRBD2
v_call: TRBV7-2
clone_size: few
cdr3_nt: TGTGCCAGCAGCTGGACTAGCGGGAGGATAGGTCCCGGGGAGCTGTTTTTT
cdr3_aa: CASSWTSGRIGPGELFF

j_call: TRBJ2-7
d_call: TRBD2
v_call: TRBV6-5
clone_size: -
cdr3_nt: TGTGCCAGCAGTGACTCAGGGACTAGCAGAGAGCAGTACTTC
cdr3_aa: CASSDSGTSREQYF

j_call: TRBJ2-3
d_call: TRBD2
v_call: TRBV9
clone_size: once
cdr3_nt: TGTGCCAGCAGCATCACGACTAGCGGGGGGGTCACAGATACGCAGTATTTT
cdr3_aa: CASSITTSGGVTDTQYF

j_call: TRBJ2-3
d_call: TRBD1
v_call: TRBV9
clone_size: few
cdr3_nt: TGTGCCAGCAGCGTAGGGGGGACAGGGGCCCATGGAACGCAGTATTTT
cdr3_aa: CASSVGGTGAHGTQYF